This is a list of T cell receptor beta chains from one sample in a study of glioma-infiltrating T cells. TCRdb itself ran the multiplex PCR reads through MiXCR, one entry per CDR3 protein. The sample contains 95,000 to 110,000 distinct CDR3 sequences, around 29% of which appear only once. The sequenced sample consisted of glioma tissue, nonneoplastic brain tissue, or PBMCs (not recorded which). These receptors were collected from a human donor with low-grade glioma or glioblastoma, undergoing nonglioma brain surgery, or in good health (not recorded which). Both conserved end residues are trimmed from each CDR3.

v_call: TRBV18
j_call: TRBJ2-5
cdr3_aa: ASSLGQSQETQY

v_call: TRBV6-1
j_call: TRBJ2-1
cdr3_aa: ASSGSSYNEQF

v_call: TRBV27
j_call: TRBJ1-6
cdr3_aa: ASSWDGAGGSPLH

v_call: TRBV2
j_call: TRBJ2-1
cdr3_aa: ASRPSALYNEQF

v_call: TRBV6-1
j_call: TRBJ2-7
cdr3_aa: ASTGTSGPYEQY

v_call: TRBV7-6
j_call: TRBJ2-7
cdr3_aa: ASTAGTGDYEQY

v_call: TRBV12-3/TRBV12-4
j_call: TRBJ1-2
cdr3_aa: ASSLFPSGHT

v_call: TRBV12-3/TRBV12-4
j_call: TRBJ1-2
cdr3_aa: ASSLMSAGGYT

v_call: TRBV5-4
j_call: TRBJ2-1
cdr3_aa: ASSLAGDEQF

v_call: TRBV20-1
j_call: TRBJ1-2
cdr3_aa: SARQGNYGYT

v_call: TRBV27
j_call: TRBJ2-5
cdr3_aa: ASSPQNTETQY

v_call: TRBV20-1
j_call: TRBJ1-6
cdr3_aa: SARDGVHINSPLH

v_call: TRBV11-2
j_call: TRBJ2-3
cdr3_aa: ASSSFEGLVGTDTQY

v_call: TRBV6-1
j_call: TRBJ1-5
cdr3_aa: ASSPPGNQPQH

v_call: TRBV5-1
j_call: TRBJ1-1
cdr3_aa: ASSSRGNTEAF

v_call: TRBV11-3
j_call: TRBJ2-5
cdr3_aa: ASSPSGGETQY

v_call: TRBV5-1
j_call: TRBJ2-3
cdr3_aa: ASSMEANTDTQY

v_call: TRBV5-1
j_call: TRBJ2-7
cdr3_aa: ASGVGQQTFYEQY

v_call: TRBV28
j_call: TRBJ1-1
cdr3_aa: ASSSSFREAF

v_call: TRBV19
j_call: TRBJ1-5
cdr3_aa: ASSDDSHQPQH

v_call: TRBV6-6
j_call: TRBJ2-7
cdr3_aa: ATAQQSRYEKY

v_call: TRBV28
j_call: TRBJ1-5
cdr3_aa: ASSSVIYSNQPQH

v_call: TRBV6-1
j_call: TRBJ2-1
cdr3_aa: ASTSGLNEQF

v_call: TRBV20-1
j_call: TRBJ2-7
cdr3_aa: SESGTYEQY

v_call: TRBV4-2
j_call: TRBJ2-7
cdr3_aa: ASSQEGIEQY

v_call: TRBV3-1
j_call: TRBJ1-3
cdr3_aa: ASRPDTVGTIY

v_call: TRBV6-1
j_call: TRBJ2-7
cdr3_aa: ASSRVGGEQY

v_call: TRBV2
j_call: TRBJ2-1
cdr3_aa: ASSDLAGDYNEQF

v_call: TRBV2
j_call: TRBJ1-5
cdr3_aa: ASSDPISNQPQH

v_call: TRBV19
j_call: TRBJ1-6
cdr3_aa: ASSTRDRNSPLH

v_call: TRBV7-9
j_call: TRBJ2-7
cdr3_aa: ASSTEGYEQY

v_call: TRBV11-1
j_call: TRBJ1-6
cdr3_aa: ASSLSGGSPLH

v_call: TRBV6-1
j_call: TRBJ2-1
cdr3_aa: ASSEGRSSYNEQF

v_call: TRBV27
j_call: TRBJ2-7
cdr3_aa: ASSPGPTYEQY

v_call: TRBV29-1
j_call: TRBJ2-7
cdr3_aa: SVSTGPDEEY

v_call: TRBV28
j_call: TRBJ1-3
cdr3_aa: ASSLTGEGGNTIY

v_call: TRBV7-2
j_call: TRBJ1-5
cdr3_aa: ASSPWWGANQPQH

v_call: TRBV3-1
j_call: NA
cdr3_aa: ASSHGERTDKSQETQY

v_call: TRBV7-9
j_call: TRBJ1-1
cdr3_aa: ASSSGRVWNTEAF

v_call: TRBV28
j_call: TRBJ2-1
cdr3_aa: ASTSHTGVINEQF

v_call: TRBV6-2/TRBV6-3
j_call: TRBJ2-3
cdr3_aa: ASSLRLAGVTDTQY

v_call: TRBV20-1
j_call: TRBJ1-1
cdr3_aa: SARGGNTEDF

v_call: TRBV6-1
j_call: TRBJ1-1
cdr3_aa: ASNSLRFHTEAF

v_call: TRBV28
j_call: TRBJ2-1
cdr3_aa: ASSLSQGDHNEQF

v_call: TRBV7-2
j_call: TRBJ2-3
cdr3_aa: ASSLRDYTDTQY

v_call: TRBV6-1
j_call: TRBJ2-7
cdr3_aa: ASSHRDYEQY

v_call: TRBV20-1
j_call: TRBJ1-1
cdr3_aa: SAVLDRWNTEAF

v_call: TRBV29-1
j_call: TRBJ1-2
cdr3_aa: SVESTPYGYT

v_call: TRBV24-1
j_call: TRBJ1-1
cdr3_aa: ATSDGGNTEAF